The clone carrying this T cell receptor beta chain was picked up a small number of times. Its specificity is not known. The data are from a study of cytomegalovirus exposure and HLA in healthy donors. Study-wide points: A classifier reportedly called cytomegalovirus status with high sensitivity and specificity. Sequencing likely produced, as an artifact, a cluster of highly shared sequence variants. For TCR beta chains, V- and J-gene trimming was later linked to a missense DCLRE1C variant.

Unmatched junction bases numbered 7, after V lost 6 bases and J lost 4 bases. The length of the CDR3 is 13 residues. The V gene's germline CDR1 is SQVTM and CDR2 ANQGSEA. Amplification used 60 Vbeta primers and 13 Jbeta primers. Clones were sequenced by immunoSEQ multiplex PCR, and TCRdb holds only the in-frame ones, with some missing. The table includes about 120,000 clones, 17% detected once. Sequenced: PBMCs. This sequence joins TRBV29-1 and TRBJ2-5; 8 bases agree with TRBD1. The source of this sequence is a female donor in good health and CMV-seropositive. CDR3 in DNA: TGCAGCGTGGACTCAGGGGGCACAGAGACCCAGTACTTC. It translates to CSVDSGGTETQYF.